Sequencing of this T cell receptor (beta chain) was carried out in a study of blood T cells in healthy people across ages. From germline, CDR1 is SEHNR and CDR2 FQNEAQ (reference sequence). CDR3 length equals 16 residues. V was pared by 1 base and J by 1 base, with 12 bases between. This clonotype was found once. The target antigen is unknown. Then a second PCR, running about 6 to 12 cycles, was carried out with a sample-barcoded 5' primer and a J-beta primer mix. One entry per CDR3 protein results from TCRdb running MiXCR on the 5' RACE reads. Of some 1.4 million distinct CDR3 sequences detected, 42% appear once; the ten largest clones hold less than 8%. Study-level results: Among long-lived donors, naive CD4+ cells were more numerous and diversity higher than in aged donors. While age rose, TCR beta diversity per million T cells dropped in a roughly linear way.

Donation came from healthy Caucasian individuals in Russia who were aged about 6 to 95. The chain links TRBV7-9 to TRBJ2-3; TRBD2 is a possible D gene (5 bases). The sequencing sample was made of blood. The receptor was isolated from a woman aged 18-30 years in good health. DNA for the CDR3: TGTGCCAGCAGCTTAGTTCGGGGTGTTGGCACAGATACGCAGTATTTT. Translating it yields CASSLVRGVGTDTQYF.